This T cell receptor (beta chain) comes out of a study of T cell responses to AZD1222 COVID-19 vaccine. Overall study: Analyses pooled second doses at about 4 or about 12 weeks.

Whole-study results and caveats: White British donors predominated, females outnumbered males, and clonal diversity was possibly underestimated. Spike-specific TCR repertoires showed rising breadth and depth after two AZD1222 doses. At baseline, seropositivity was found in only five or six AZD1222 recipients.

As to this clone: What it recognizes is unknown.

Profiling relied on immunoSEQ multiplex PCR, and the TCRdb table lists in-frame clones only, not all of them. The data contain about 97,000 clones, around nine tenths of them singletons. CDR3 length: 13 amino acids. Trimming removed 0 bases from V and 1 base from J, with 3 bases in between. The germline CDR1 and CDR2 sequences are SGHNT and YENEEA. The sequence derives from an adult in good health. The sample was peripheral blood, taken on day 0 of AZD1222 vaccination. The chain couples TRBV11-3 to TRBJ1-1; D remains unclear. The CDR3 DNA reads as TGTGCCAGCAGCTTAGAATCGAACACTGAAGCTTTCTTT. Its protein is CASSLESNTEAFF.